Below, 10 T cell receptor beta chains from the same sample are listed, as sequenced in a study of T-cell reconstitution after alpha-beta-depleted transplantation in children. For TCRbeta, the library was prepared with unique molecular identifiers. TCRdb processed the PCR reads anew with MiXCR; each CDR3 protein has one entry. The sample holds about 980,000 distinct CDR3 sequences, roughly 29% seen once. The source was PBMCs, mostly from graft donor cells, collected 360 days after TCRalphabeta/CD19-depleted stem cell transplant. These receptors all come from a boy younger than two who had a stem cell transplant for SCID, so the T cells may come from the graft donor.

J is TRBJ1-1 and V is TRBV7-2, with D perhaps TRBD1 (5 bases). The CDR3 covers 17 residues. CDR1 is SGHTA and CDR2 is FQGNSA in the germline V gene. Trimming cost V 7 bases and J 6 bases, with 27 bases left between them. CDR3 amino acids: CASTTGGAGKGLSEAFF. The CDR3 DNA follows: TGTGCCAGCACTACCGGCGGGGCAGGGAAAGGTTTGTCTGAAGCTTTCTTT.

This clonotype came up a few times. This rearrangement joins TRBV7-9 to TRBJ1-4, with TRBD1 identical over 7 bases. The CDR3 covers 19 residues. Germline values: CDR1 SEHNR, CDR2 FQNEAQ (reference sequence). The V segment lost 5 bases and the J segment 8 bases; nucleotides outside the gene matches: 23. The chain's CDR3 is CASSLYRPGQQIGREKLFF. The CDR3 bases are TGTGCCAGCAGCCTTTATCGACCGGGACAGCAAATAGGGAGGGAAAAACTGTTTTTT.

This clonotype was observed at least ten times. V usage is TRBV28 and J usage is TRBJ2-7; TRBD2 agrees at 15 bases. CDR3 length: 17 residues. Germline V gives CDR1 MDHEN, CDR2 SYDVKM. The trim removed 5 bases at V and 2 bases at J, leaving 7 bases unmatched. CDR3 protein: CASSLGTSGGPTYEQYF. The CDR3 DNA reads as TGTGCCAGCAGTCTAGGGACTAGCGGGGGGCCAACCTACGAGCAGTACTTC.

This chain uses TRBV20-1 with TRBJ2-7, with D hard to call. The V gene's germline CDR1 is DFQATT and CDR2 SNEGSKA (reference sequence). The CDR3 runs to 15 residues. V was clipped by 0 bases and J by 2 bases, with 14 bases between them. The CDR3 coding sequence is TGCAGTGCTAGAGATATTCCAGGAGTCACCTACGAGCAGTACTTC. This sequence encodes CSARDIPGVTYEQYF.

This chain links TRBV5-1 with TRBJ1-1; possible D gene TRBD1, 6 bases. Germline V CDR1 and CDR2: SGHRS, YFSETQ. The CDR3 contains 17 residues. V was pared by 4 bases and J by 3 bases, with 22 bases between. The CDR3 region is CASSPLGPGASDTEAFF. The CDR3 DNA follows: TGCGCCAGCAGCCCGCTGGGCCCGGGGGCAAGCGACACTGAAGCTTTCTTT. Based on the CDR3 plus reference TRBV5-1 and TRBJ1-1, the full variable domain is KAGVTQTPRYLIKTRGQQVTLSCSPISGHRSVSWYQQTPGQGLQFLFEYFSETQRNKGNFPGRFSGRQFSNSRSEMNVSTLELGDSALYLCASSPLGPGASDTEAFFGQGTRLTVV.

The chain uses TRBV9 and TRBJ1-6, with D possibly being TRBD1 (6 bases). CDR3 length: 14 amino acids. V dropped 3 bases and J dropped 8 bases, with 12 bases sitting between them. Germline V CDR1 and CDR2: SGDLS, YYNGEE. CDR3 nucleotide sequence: TGTGCCAGCAGCGGTCCTGGGGGGCATTCACCCCTCCACTTT. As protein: CASSGPGGHSPLHF.

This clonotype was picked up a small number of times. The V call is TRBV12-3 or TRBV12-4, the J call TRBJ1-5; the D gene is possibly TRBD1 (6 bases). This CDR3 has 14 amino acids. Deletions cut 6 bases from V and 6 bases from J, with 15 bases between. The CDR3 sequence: CASSKGVGGQPQHF. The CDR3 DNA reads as TGTGCCAGCAGCAAGGGGGTCGGAGGTCAGCCCCAGCATTTT.

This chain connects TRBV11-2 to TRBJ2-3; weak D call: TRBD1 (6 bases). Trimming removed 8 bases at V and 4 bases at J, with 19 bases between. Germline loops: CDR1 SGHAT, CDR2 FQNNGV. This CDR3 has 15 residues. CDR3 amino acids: CASRRLRGKADTQYF. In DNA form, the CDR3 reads TGTGCCAGCCGTAGACTCAGGGGAAAGGCAGATACGCAGTATTTT.

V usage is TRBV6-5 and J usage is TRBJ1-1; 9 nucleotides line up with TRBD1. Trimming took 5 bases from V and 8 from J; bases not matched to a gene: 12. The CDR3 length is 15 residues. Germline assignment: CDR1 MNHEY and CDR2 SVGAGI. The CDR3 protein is CASSTLPGQGLEAFF. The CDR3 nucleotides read TGTGCCAGCAGTACTTTACCGGGACAGGGCTTAGAAGCTTTCTTT.

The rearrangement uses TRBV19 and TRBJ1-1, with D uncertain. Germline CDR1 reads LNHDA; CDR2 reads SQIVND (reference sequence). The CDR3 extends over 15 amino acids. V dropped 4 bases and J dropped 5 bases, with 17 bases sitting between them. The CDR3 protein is CASSTSGGRYTEAFF. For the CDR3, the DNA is TGTGCCAGTAGTACAAGTGGAGGGCGGTATACTGAAGCTTTCTTT.